A selection of T cell receptor beta chains follows, all from one sample in a study of blood T cells in healthy people across ages. TCRdb re-called the 5' RACE reads through MiXCR, storing one row per CDR3 protein. The repertoire consists of 600,000 or so distinct CDR3 sequences, with less than 35% occurring once and the leading ten covering about 15%. Sequenced sample: blood. The receptor set was obtained from an elderly woman in good health. The CDR3 runs from the conserved cysteine through the conserved F or W. D genes are given only for firm matches. Some rows have no size entry. The others give once, few or many, or a class for an expanded clone.

J	size	V	D	DNA	CDR3
TRBJ1-2	.	TRBV20-1	.	TGCAGTGCTAGAGACACCTTCGGTAACTATGGCTACTCCTTC	CSARDTFGNYGYSF
TRBJ2-7	many	TRBV4-1	TRBD1	TGCGCCAGCAGCCAGGGACAGGGGGCCTACGAGCAGTACTTC	CASSQGQGAYEQYF
TRBJ1-5	many	TRBV20-1	.	TGCAGTGCGGAACAGGGAATAGGCAATCAGCCCCAGCATTTT	CSAEQGIGNQPQHF
TRBJ2-1	many	TRBV5-4	TRBD2	TGTGCCAGCAGCCGACCAGCGGGGGGCCGCGATGAGCAGTTCTTC	CASSRPAGGRDEQFF
TRBJ2-5	many	TRBV28	.	TGTGCCAGCACCCTGGGGCGGGAGACCCAGTACTTC	CASTLGRETQYF
TRBJ2-2	few	TRBV7-6	.	TGTGCCAGCAGCGGGGGGCGGCCTACGGACACCGGGGAGCTGTTTTTT	CASSGGRPTDTGELFF
TRBJ2-7	.	TRBV7-2	.	TGTGCCGGCAGCTTAAGGTCGGAGAGAGCGTACGAGCAGTACTTC	CAGSLRSERAYEQYF
TRBJ2-5	many	TRBV5-1	.	TGCGCCAGCAGCCCCTTGATAGGGGGAGAGGGAGAGACCCAGTACTTC	CASSPLIGGEGETQYF
TRBJ2-5	many	TRBV7-3	.	TGTGCCAGCAGCCCAACACCTTTAGGGGGAGGGGTGGAGACCCAGTACTTC	CASSPTPLGGGVETQYF
TRBJ1-4	.	TRBV6-1	TRBD1	TGTGCCAGCAGCCGGACAGGGGCCATCGGAGCAACTAATGAAAAACTGTTTTTT	CASSRTGAIGATNEKLFF
TRBJ1-1	few	TRBV12-3/TRBV12-4	.	TGTGCCAGCAGCCTACGACTCATGGGCACTGAAGCTTTCTTT	CASSLRLMGTEAFF
TRBJ2-4	.	TRBV29-1	TRBD1	TGCAGCGTGGTACGTGAGGACAGGGGTTATGAGCAGTACTTC	CSVVREDRGYEQYF
TRBJ1-2	.	TRBV6-6	TRBD1	TGTGCCAGCAGTTACCCCTCGGGACAGGGTGGCTATGGCTACACCTTC	CASSYPSGQGGYGYTF
TRBJ1-6	many	TRBV7-2	TRBD1	TGTGCCAGCAGCTTGTCCCTCAACAGGGGTGACTCACCCCTCCACTTT	CASSLSLNRGDSPLHF
TRBJ2-7	few	TRBV6-2/TRBV6-3	TRBD1	TGTGCCAGCAGGGGGACAGGATACGAGCAGTACTTC	CASRGTGYEQYF
TRBJ2-2	few	TRBV5-1	.	TGCGCCAGCAGCCCGGACGGGGGGCCCGGGGAGCTGTTTTTT	CASSPDGGPGELFF
TRBJ2-2	many	TRBV5-1	.	TGCGCCAGCAGCTTGGTGGCAGGCGCGAACACCGGGGAGCTGTTTTTT	CASSLVAGANTGELFF
TRBJ1-6	few	TRBV9	.	TGTGCCAGCAGCGTAGCAAGCTTCCCCAATTCACCCCTCCACTTT	CASSVASFPNSPLHF
TRBJ1-2	once	TRBV20-1	TRBD1	TGCAGTGCTAGACCGACAGGGTCTAACTATGGCTACACCTTC	CSARPTGSNYGYTF
TRBJ2-1	.	TRBV2	.	TGTGCCAGCCCCCCTGTGGCGGGTCCCCCCCCCAATGAGCAGTTCTTC	CASPPVAGPPPNEQFF
TRBJ2-3	many	TRBV6-4	.	TGTGCCAGCAGCCTAGGGGCCTCCTCCACAGATACGCAGTATTTT	CASSLGASSTDTQYF
TRBJ1-2	many	TRBV29-1	TRBD1	TGCAGCGTTGCGACAGGGGCGGATGGCTACACCTTC	CSVATGADGYTF
TRBJ2-4	many	TRBV9	.	TGTGCCAGCAGCGCCTCGCTGCCTGACAACTTAGCCAAAAACATTCAGTACTTC	CASSASLPDNLAKNIQYF
TRBJ2-3	many	TRBV5-8	TRBD2	TGTGCCAGCAGCTTGAAGACTAGCGGTCGCGATACGCAGTATTTT	CASSLKTSGRDTQYF
TRBJ2-7	many	TRBV7-8	TRBD1	TGTGCCAGCAGCTTAGTGACAGGGGCCTACGAGCAGTACTTC	CASSLVTGAYEQYF
TRBJ2-7	.	TRBV28	.	TGTGCCAGCAGTTCCCCAGGGCCTCTTTCGTCCTACGAGCAGTACTTC	CASSSPGPLSSYEQYF
TRBJ2-1	.	TRBV30	.	TGTGCCTGGAGTCGGGGTAGTCAGGGGAATGAGCAGTTCTTC	CAWSRGSQGNEQFF
TRBJ1-4	.	TRBV7-2	TRBD1	TGTGCCAGCAGCCCCATAACAGGGGGGCGCGAAAAACTGTTTTTT	CASSPITGGREKLFF
TRBJ2-2	.	TRBV5-1	TRBD1	TGCGCCAGCAGCTTGAGAGGGGGCGGTGGCACCGGGGAGCTGTTTTTT	CASSLRGGGGTGELFF
TRBJ2-5	many	TRBV7-3	.	TGTGCCAGCAGCCATTACCCTCAAGAGACCCAGTACTTC	CASSHYPQETQYF
TRBJ1-6	.	TRBV20-1	TRBD1	TGCAGTGCTAAACTAACAGACAGGGTCGGGTCACCCCCCCACTTT	CSAKLTDRVGSPPHF
TRBJ1-5	.	TRBV6-1	.	TGTGCCAGCAGCGACAGCCACCTTAGCAATCGGCCCCAGCATTTT	CASSDSHLSNRPQHF
TRBJ2-1	.	TRBV28	TRBD2	TGTGCCAGCAGTTTACGGGGGGTAGGCTACAATGAGCAGTTCTTC	CASSLRGVGYNEQFF
TRBJ2-3	many	TRBV14	.	TGTGCCAGCAGCCGGTTGGGACGCCCGAGCACAGATACGCAGTATTTT	CASSRLGRPSTDTQYF
TRBJ2-5	.	TRBV5-1	TRBD2	TGCGCCAGCAGCTACCGGACTAGCGGGGGTACACAAGAGACCCAGTACTTC	CASSYRTSGGTQETQYF
TRBJ1-1	.	TRBV7-2	TRBD1	TGTGCCAGCAGCTACCAACAGGGGGTAGGGACTGAAGCTTTCTTT	CASSYQQGVGTEAFF
TRBJ2-2	many	TRBV24-1	.	TGTGCCACCAGTGATTTGCAAGGACAGCCCGGGGAGCTGTTTTTT	CATSDLQGQPGELFF
TRBJ2-3	many	TRBV9	.	TGTGCCAGCAGCCGAGGGGGGGTTGGCACAGATACGCAGTATTTT	CASSRGGVGTDTQYF
TRBJ1-5	.	TRBV4-1	TRBD1	TGCGCCAGCAGCCAAGTGGACAGGGGCGATCAGCCCCAGCATTTT	CASSQVDRGDQPQHF
TRBJ2-3	many	TRBV4-3	.	TGCGCCAGCAGCCAAGAGGGTGGGGCCTACACAGATACGCAGTATTTT	CASSQEGGAYTDTQYF
TRBJ1-2	many	TRBV28	TRBD1	TGTGCCAGCAGTTTAATCGGGACAGCTACTAACTATGGCTACACCTTC	CASSLIGTATNYGYTF
TRBJ2-1	few	TRBV2	TRBD1	TGTGCCAGCAGTGAAACCCGGACAGGGAACAATGAGCAGTTCTTC	CASSETRTGNNEQFF